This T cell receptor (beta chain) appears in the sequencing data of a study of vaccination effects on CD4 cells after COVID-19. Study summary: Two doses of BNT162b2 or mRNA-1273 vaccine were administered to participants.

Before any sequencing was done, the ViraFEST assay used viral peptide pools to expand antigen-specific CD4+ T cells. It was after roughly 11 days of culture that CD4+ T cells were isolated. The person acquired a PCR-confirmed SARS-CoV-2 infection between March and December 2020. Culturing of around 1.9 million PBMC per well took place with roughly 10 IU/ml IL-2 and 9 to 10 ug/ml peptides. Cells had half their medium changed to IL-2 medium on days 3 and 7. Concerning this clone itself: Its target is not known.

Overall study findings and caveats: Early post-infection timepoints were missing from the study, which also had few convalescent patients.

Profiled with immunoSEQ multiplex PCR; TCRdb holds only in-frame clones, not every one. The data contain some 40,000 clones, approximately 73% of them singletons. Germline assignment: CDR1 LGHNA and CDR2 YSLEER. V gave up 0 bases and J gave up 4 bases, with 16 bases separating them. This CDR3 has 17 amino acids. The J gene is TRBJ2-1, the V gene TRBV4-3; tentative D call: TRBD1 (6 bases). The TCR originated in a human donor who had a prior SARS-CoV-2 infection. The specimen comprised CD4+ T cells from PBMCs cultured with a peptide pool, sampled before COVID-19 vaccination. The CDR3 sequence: CASSQDPVQGGYNEQFF. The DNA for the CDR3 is TGCGCCAGCAGCCAAGATCCTGTACAGGGCGGTTACAATGAGCAGTTCTTC.